The clone carrying this T cell receptor (beta chain) appeared a single time. Its antigen is unidentified. The data belong to a study of cytomegalovirus exposure and HLA in healthy donors. Study overall: Of all 400 or so donors who were genotyped, around 79% belonged to the Caucasian-associated ancestry cluster.

Points from the study as a whole: Analyses of presence and absence presupposed an approximately uniform sequencing depth across donors.

PCR primers comprised 60 Vbeta and 13 Jbeta primers. Sequencing used immunoSEQ multiplex PCR; TCRdb keeps in-frame clones, though not all of them. The profile covers roughly 200,000 clones, with about four fifths appearing a single time and less than 2% taken by the ten largest. V lost 3 bases and J lost 5, with 20 bases in between. The CDR3 contains 16 residues. From germline, CDR1 is SGHRS and CDR2 YFSETQ. The sample taken for sequencing was PBMCs. The source is a middle-aged man in good health and CMV-seropositive. This sequence joins TRBV5-1 and TRBJ2-5; perhaps TRBD2 as D (6 bases). CDR3 nucleotide sequence: TGCGCCAGCAGCTCGGGGCTTACGGGAGTGTCTGAGACCCAGTACTTC. This gives the protein CASSSGLTGVSETQYF.